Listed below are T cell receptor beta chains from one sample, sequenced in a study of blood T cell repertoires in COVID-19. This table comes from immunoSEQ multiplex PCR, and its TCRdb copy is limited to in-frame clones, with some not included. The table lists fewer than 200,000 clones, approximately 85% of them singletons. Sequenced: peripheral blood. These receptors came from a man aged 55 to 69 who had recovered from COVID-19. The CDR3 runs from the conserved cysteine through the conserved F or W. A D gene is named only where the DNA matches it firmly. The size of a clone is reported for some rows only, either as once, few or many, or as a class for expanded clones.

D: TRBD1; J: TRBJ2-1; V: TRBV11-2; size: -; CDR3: CASSTGGASFF; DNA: TGTGCCAGCAGCACAGGGGGTGCCTCGTTCTTC
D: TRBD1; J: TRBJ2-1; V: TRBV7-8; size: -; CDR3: CASSREGQGTYNEQFF; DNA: TGTGCCAGCAGCCGAGAGGGACAGGGAACCTACAATGAGCAGTTCTTC
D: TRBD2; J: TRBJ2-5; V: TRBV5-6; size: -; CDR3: CASSLTAGVQETQYF; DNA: TGTGCCAGCAGCTTAACAGCGGGGGTTCAAGAGACCCAGTACTTC
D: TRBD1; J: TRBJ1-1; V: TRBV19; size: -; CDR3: CASSSGQSMNTEAFF; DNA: TGTGCCAGTAGTTCGGGACAGTCCATGAACACTGAAGCTTTCTTT
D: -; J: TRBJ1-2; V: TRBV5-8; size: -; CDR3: CASSSGDTRAGLYGYTF; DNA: TGTGCCAGCAGCTCGGGGGATACTCGAGCGGGACTCTATGGCTACACCTTC
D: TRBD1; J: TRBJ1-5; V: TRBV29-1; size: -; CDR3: CSVMDRGGSNQPQHF; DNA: TGCAGCGTAATGGACAGGGGAGGTAGCAATCAGCCCCAGCATTTT
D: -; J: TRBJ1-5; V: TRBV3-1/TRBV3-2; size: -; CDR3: CASSQAPAGSGQPQHF; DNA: TGTGCCAGCAGCCAAGCCCCAGCAGGGTCGGGTCAGCCCCAGCATTTT
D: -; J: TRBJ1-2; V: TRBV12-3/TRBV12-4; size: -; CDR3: CASSLGWGRVTF; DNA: TGTGCCAGCAGTCTGGGCTGGGGGAGGGTCACCTTC
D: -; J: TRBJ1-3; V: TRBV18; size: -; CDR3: CASSPLDSRGNTIYF; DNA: TGTGCCAGCTCACCTCTGGACAGCCGGGGAAACACCATATATTTT
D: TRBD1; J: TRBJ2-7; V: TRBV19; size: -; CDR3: CASSSRTGVDEQYF; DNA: TGTGCCAGTAGTTCTCGGACAGGGGTCGACGAGCAGTACTTC
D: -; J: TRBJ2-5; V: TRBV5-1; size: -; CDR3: CASSPHAETQYF; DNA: TGCGCCAGCAGCCCCCACGCGGAGACCCAGTACTTC
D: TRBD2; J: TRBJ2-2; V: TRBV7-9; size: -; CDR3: CARAGGRTGELFF; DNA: TGTGCCAGGGCCGGGGGGAGAACCGGGGAGCTGTTTTTT
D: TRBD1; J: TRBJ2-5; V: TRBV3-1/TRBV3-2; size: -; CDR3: CASSQATPGGETQYF; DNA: TGTGCCAGCAGCCAAGCTACTCCAGGGGGAGAGACCCAGTACTTC
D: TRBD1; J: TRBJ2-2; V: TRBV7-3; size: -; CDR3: CASSPGGRGIGELFF; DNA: TGTGCCAGCAGCCCAGGGGGCAGGGGAATCGGGGAGCTGTTTTTT
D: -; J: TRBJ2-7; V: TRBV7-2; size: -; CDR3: CASSLDNNPYEQYF; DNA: TGTGCCAGCAGCTTAGATAATAATCCCTACGAGCAGTACTTC
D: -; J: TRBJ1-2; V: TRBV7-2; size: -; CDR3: CASSLAAGASGGYTF; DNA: TGTGCCAGCAGCTTAGCTGCGGGGGCGAGCGGTGGCTACACCTTC
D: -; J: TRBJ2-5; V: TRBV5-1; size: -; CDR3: CASSLFPPGEQETQYF; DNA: TGCGCCAGCAGCTTATTTCCTCCGGGGGAACAAGAGACCCAGTACTTC
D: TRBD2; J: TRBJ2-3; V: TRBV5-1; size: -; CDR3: CASSETSGGVDTQYF; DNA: TGCGCCAGCAGCGAGACTAGCGGGGGGGTGGATACGCAGTATTTT
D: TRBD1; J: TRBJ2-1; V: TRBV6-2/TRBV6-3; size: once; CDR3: CASSYSEQGLVPFF; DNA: TGTGCCAGCAGTTACTCGGAACAGGGGTTGGTCCCGTTCTTC
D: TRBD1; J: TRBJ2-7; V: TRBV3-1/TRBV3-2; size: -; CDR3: CASSRWTGAYEQYF; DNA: TGTGCCAGCAGCCGCTGGACAGGAGCCTACGAGCAGTACTTC
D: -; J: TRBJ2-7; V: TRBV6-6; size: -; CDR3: CASNFARGSYEQYF; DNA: TGTGCCAGCAATTTCGCTAGGGGTTCCTACGAGCAGTACTTC
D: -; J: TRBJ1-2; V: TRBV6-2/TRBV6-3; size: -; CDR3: CASSYLGALGYTF; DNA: TGTGCCAGCAGTTACTTGGGGGCGCTGGGCTACACCTTC
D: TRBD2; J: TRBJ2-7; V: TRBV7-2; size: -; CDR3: CASSPRGGAKYSYEQYF; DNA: TGTGCCAGCAGCCCCCGGGGGGGGGCCAAGTACTCCTACGAGCAGTACTTC
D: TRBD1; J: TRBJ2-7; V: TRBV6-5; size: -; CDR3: CASSLRQGPYEQYF; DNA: TGTGCCAGCAGCCTTAGACAGGGTCCCTACGAGCAGTACTTC
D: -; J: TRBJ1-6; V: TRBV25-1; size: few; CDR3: CASSEKDRDNSPLHF; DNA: TGTGCCAGCAGTGAAAAAGACAGAGATAATTCACCCCTCCACTTT
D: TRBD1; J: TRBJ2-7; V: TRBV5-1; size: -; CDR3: CASSPGGPFSYEQYF; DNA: TGCGCCAGCAGTCCAGGGGGCCCATTCTCCTACGAGCAGTACTTC
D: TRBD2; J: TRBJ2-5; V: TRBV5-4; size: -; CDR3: CASSFSGGRQETQYF; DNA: TGTGCCAGCAGCTTTAGCGGGGGGCGCCAAGAGACCCAGTACTTC
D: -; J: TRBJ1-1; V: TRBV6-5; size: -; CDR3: CASRGTGEAFF; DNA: TGTGCCAGCAGGGGAACAGGTGAAGCTTTCTTT
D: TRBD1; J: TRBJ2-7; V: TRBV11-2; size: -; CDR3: CASSPSGTGLPQQYF; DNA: TGTGCCAGCAGCCCGTCCGGGACAGGCTTACCCCAGCAGTACTTC
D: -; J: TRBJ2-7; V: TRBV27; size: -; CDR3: CASSDRAYEQYF; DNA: TGTGCCAGCAGCGACAGAGCCTACGAGCAGTACTTC
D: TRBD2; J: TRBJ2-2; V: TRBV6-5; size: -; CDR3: CASRTSGLAGELFF; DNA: TGTGCCAGCAGGACTAGCGGCCTTGCCGGGGAGCTGTTTTTT
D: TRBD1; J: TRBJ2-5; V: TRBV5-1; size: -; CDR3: CASSYRDRVAETQYF; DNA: TGCGCCAGCAGCTACCGGGACAGGGTGGCGGAGACCCAGTACTTC
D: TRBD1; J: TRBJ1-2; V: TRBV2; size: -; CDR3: CASSEGVGQDSNYGYTF; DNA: TGTGCCAGCAGTGAAGGAGTGGGACAGGATTCTAACTATGGCTACACCTTC
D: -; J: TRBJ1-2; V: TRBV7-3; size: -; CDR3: CASSLGPANYGYTF; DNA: TGTGCCAGCAGCTTAGGTCCAGCTAACTATGGCTACACCTTC
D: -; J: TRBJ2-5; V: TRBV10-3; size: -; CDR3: CAISDRVEEETQYF; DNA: TGTGCCATCAGTGACAGGGTCGAGGAGGAGACCCAGTACTTC
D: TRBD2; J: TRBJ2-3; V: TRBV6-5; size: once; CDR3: CASSSLDGRDTQYF; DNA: TGTGCCAGCAGTTCACTCGACGGGAGGGATACGCAGTATTTT
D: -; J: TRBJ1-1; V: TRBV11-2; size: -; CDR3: CASSLGGGRNTEAFF; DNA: TGTGCCAGCAGCTTAGGGGGGGGCAGGAACACTGAAGCTTTCTTT
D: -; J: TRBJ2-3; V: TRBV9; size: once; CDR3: CASSVGGLSTDTQYF; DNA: TGTGCCAGCAGCGTAGGGGGCCTCAGCACAGATACGCAGTATTTT
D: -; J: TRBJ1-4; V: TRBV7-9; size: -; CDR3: CASSVVLGGTNEKLFF; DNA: TGTGCCAGCAGCGTCGTTTTGGGGGGAACTAATGAAAAACTGTTTTTT
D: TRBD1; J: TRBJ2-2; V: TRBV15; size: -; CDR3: CATSERTGEGELFF; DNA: TGTGCCACCAGCGAGAGGACAGGGGAAGGGGAGCTGTTTTTT
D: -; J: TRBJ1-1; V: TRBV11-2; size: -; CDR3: CASSHGGWQAGTEAFF; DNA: TGTGCCAGCAGCCACGGTGGATGGCAGGCTGGCACTGAAGCTTTCTTT
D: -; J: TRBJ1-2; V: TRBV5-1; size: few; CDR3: CASSLGGYGYTF; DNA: TGCGCCAGCAGCTTGGGCGGGTATGGCTACACCTTC
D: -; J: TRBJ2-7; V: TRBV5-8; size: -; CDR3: CASSLAAGSTYEQYF; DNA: TGTGCCAGCAGCTTGGCGGCGGGGTCAACCTACGAGCAGTACTTC
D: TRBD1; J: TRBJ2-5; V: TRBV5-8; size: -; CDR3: CASSGGQGRQETQYF; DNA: TGTGCCAGCAGCGGTGGACAGGGTAGACAAGAGACCCAGTACTTC
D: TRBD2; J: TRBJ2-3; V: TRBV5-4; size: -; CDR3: CASSTSGGTDTQYF; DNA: TGTGCCAGCAGCACAAGCGGGGGCACAGATACGCAGTATTTT
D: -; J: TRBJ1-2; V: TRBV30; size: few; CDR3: CAWSVRKTSSYGYTF; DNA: TGTGCCTGGAGTGTGCGGAAGACTTCATCCTATGGCTACACCTTC
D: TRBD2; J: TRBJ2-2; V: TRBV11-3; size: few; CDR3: CASSSHAAGGTGELFF; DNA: TGTGCCAGCAGCTCCCATGCGGCGGGGGGAACCGGGGAGCTGTTTTTT
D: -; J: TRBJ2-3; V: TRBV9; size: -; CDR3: CASSEEGGAKIDTQYF; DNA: TGTGCCAGCAGCGAGGAAGGAGGGGCCAAGATAGATACGCAGTATTTT
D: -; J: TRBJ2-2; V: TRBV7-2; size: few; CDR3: CASSSDGVLSGELFF; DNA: TGTGCCAGCAGCTCAGACGGGGTCCTCTCCGGGGAGCTGTTTTTT
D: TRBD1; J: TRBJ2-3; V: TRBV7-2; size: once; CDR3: CASSLVPSGTGETDTQYF; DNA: TGTGCCAGCAGCTTAGTTCCCTCCGGGACAGGAGAAACAGATACGCAGTATTTT
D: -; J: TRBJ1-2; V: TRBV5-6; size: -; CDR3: CASSPGNYGYTF; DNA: TGTGCCAGCAGTCCAGGGAACTATGGCTACACCTTC
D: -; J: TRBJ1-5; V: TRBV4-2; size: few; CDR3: CASSQQGEGNQPQHF; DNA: TGTGCCAGCAGCCAACAGGGCGAAGGCAATCAGCCCCAGCATTTT
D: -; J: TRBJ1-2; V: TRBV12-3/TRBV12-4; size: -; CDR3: CASSLLGSGYTF; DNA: TGTGCCAGCAGTTTATTAGGGAGTGGCTACACCTTC
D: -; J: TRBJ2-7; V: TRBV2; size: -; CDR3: CASSSGLATYEQYF; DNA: TGTGCCAGCAGTTCGGGTCTCGCCACCTACGAGCAGTACTTC
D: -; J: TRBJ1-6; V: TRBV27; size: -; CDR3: CASSLSIPDSPLHF; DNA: TGTGCCAGCAGTTTATCGATTCCGGATTCACCCCTCCACTTT
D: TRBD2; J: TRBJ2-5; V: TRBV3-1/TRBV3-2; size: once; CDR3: CASSQGGFQETQYF; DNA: TGTGCCAGCAGCCAGGGAGGGTTCCAAGAGACCCAGTACTTC
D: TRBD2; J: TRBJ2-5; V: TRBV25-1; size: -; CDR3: CASQNRGGGQETQYF; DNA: TGTGCCAGCCAGAATCGGGGCGGGGGACAAGAGACCCAGTACTTC
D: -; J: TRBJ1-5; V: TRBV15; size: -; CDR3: CATSRATGVSSDSNQPQHF; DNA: TGTGCCACCAGCAGAGCTACCGGGGTGTCTTCCGATAGCAATCAGCCCCAGCATTTT